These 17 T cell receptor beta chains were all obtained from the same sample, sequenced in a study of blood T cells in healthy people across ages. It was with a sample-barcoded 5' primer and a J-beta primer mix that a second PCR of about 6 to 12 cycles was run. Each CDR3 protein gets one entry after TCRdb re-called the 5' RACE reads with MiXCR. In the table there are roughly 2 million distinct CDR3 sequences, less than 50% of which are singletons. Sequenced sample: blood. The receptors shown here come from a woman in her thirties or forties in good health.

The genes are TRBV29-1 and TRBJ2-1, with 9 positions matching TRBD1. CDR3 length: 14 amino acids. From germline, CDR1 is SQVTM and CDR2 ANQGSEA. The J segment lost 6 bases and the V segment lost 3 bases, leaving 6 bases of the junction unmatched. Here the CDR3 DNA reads TGCAGCGTTGAGAAACGACAGGGGGGCAATGAGCAGTTCTTC. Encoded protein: CSVEKRQGGNEQFF.

This chain's CDR3 is CASSLGIGQALNTEAFF. CDR3 nucleotides: TGTGCCAGCAGTTTAGGAATCGGACAGGCCTTGAACACTGAAGCTTTCTTT. V is TRBV9 and J is TRBJ1-1; the match to TRBD1 covers 7 bases. Germline loops: CDR1 SGDLS, CDR2 YYNGEE. The length of the CDR3 is 17 residues. V lost 5 bases and J lost 0; bases outside the gene matches: 13.

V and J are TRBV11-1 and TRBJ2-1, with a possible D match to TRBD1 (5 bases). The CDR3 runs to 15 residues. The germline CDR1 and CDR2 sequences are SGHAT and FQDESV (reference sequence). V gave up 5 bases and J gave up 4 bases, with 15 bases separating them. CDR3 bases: TGTGCCAGCAGCCGAGCGTCGGACAAGTACAATGAGCAGTTCTTC. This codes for CASSRASDKYNEQFF.

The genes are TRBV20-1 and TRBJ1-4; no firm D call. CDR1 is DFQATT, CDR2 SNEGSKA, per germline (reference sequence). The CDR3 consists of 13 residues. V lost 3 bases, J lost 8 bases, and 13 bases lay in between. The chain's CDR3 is CSASPRRREKLFF. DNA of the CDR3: TGCAGTGCTAGCCCCAGGAGGAGGGAAAAACTGTTTTTT.

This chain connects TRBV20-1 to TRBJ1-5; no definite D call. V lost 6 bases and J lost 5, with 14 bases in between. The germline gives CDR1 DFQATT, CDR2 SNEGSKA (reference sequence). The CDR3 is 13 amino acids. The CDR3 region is CSAPVVGDQPQHF. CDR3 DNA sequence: TGCAGTGCGCCGGTTGTCGGAGATCAGCCCCAGCATTTT.

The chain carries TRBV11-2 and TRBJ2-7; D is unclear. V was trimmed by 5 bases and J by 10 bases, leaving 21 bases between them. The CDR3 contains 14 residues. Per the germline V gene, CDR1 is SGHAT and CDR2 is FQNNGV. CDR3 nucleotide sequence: TGTGCCAGCAGCGCGCCGGCTATGTGGCTCACCCAGTACTTC. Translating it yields CASSAPAMWLTQYF.

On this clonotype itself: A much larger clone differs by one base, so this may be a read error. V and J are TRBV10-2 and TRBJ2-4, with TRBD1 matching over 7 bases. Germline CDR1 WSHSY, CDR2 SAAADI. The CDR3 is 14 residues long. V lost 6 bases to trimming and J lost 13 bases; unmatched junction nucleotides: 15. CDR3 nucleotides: TGCGCCAGCAGCCAAACCCTTACAGGGGATGAGCAGTACTTC. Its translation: CASSQTLTGDEQYF.

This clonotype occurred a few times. The CDR3 nucleotides are TGTGCCAGCAGCAGGACAGGACTCAACACAGATACGCAGTATTTT. It specifies CASSRTGLNTDTQYF. The chain carries TRBV7-9 and TRBJ2-3; the match to TRBD1 covers 7 bases. The ends lost 5 bases at V and 2 bases at J; junction bases unmatched: 7. The V gene's germline CDR1 is SEHNR and CDR2 FQNEAQ (reference sequence). The CDR3 is 15 residues long.

Here the CDR3 DNA reads TGTGCCAGCAGCCAAGAGATCCCCCACAATGAGCAGTTCTTC. Translated, it gives CASSQEIPHNEQFF. The chain employs TRBV3-1 and TRBJ2-1; D unresolved. The V end lost 0 bases, the J end lost 5 bases, and 8 bases lay between the germline ends. CDR1 is LGHDT, CDR2 YNNKEL, per germline (reference sequence). The CDR3 runs to 14 residues.

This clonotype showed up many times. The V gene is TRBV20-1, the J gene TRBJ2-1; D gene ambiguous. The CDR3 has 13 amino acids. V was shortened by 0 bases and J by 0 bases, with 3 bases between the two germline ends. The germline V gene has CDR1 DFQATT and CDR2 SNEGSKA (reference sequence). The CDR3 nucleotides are TGCAGTGCTAGAGATCGCTCCTACAATGAGCAGTTCTTC. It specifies CSARDRSYNEQFF.

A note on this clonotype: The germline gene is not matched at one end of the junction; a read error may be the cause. CDR3: CSASSGRGYNEKLFF. The CDR3 coding sequence is TGCAGTGCTAGTTCCGGTCGGGGATATAATGAAAAGCTGTTTTTT. The chain carries TRBV20-1 and TRBJ1-4; D gene uncertain. The CDR3 has 15 amino acids. From germline, CDR1 is DFQATT and CDR2 SNEGSKA (reference sequence).

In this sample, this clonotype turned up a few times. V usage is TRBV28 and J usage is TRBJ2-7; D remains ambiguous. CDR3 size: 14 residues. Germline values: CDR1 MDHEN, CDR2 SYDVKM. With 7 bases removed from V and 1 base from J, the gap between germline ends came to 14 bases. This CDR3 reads CASNYRTASYEQYF. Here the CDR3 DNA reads TGTGCCAGCAACTATCGGACCGCGTCCTACGAGCAGTACTTC.

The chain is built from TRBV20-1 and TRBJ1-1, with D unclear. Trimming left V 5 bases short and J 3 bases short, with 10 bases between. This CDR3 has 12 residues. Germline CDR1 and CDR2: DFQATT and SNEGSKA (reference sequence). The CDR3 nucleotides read TGCAGTGCTCAAACAGATTACACTGAAGCTTTCTTT. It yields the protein CSAQTDYTEAFF.

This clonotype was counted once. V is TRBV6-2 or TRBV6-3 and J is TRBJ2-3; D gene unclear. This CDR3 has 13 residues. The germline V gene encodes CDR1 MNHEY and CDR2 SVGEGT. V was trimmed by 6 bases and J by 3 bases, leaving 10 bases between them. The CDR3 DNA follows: TGTGCCAGCAGGGTTCCAAAGACAGATACGCAGTATTTT. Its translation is CASRVPKTDTQYF.

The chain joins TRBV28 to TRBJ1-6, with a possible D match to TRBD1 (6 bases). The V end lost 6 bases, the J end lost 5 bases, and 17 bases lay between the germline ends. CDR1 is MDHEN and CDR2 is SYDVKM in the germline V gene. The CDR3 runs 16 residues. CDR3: CASRSTGTTNNSPLHF. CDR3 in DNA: TGTGCCAGCAGAAGCACCGGGACAACCAATAATTCACCCCTCCACTTT.

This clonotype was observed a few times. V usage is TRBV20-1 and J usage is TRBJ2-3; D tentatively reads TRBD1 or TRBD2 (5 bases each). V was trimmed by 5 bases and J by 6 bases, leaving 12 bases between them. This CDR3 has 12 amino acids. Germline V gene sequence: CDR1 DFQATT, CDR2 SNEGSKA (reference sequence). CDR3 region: CSAPDEGDTQYF. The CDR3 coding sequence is TGCAGTGCTCCAGACGAGGGGGATACGCAGTATTTT.

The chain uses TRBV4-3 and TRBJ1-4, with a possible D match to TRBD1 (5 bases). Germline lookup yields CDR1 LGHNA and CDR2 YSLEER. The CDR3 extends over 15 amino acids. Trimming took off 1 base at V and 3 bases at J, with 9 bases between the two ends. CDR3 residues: CASSQGDGSNEKLFF. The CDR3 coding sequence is TGCGCCAGCAGCCAAGGGGACGGATCTAATGAAAAACTGTTTTTT.